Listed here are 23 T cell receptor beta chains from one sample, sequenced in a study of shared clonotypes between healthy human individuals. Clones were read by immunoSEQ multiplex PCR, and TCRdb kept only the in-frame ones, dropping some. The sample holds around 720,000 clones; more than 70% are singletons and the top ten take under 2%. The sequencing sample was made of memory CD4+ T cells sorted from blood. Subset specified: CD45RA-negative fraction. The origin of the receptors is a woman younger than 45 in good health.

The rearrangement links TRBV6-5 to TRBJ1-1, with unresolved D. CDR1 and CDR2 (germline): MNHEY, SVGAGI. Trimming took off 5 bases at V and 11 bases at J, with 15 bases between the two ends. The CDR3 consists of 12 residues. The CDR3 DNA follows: TGTGCCAGCAGTACAACAGTCAGCGAGGCTTTCTTT. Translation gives CASSTTVSEAFF.

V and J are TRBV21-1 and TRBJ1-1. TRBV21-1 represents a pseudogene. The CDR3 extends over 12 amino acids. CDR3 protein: CASSKGGIEAFF. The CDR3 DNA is TGTGCCAGCAGCAAAGGAGGGATTGAAGCTTTCTTT.

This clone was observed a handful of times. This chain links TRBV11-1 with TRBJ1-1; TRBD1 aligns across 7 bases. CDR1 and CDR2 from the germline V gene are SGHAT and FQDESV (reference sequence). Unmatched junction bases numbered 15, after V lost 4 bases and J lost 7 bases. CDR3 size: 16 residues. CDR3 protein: CASSSWTGSGQDEAFF. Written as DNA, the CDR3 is TGTGCCAGCAGCTCTTGGACAGGCAGTGGACAGGATGAAGCTTTCTTT.

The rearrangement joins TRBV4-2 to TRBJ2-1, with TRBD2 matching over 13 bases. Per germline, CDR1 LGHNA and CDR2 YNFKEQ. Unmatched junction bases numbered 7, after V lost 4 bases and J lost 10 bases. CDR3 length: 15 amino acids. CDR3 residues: CASSPTSGRAWEQFF. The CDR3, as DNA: TGTGCCAGCAGCCCCACTAGCGGGAGGGCCTGGGAGCAGTTCTTC.

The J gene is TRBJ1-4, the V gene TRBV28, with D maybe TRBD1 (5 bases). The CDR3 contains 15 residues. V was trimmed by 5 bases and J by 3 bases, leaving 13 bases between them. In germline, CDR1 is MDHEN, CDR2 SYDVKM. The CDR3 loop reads CASSLQGVSNEKLFF. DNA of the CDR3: TGTGCCAGCAGTCTCCAGGGCGTTTCTAATGAAAAACTGTTTTTT.

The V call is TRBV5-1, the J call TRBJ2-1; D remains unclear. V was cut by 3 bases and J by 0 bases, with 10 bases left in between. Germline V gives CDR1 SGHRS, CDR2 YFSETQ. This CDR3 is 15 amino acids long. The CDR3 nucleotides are TGCGCCAGCAGCTGGGCCGTCCTCTCCTACAATGAGCAGTTCTTC. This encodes CASSWAVLSYNEQFF.

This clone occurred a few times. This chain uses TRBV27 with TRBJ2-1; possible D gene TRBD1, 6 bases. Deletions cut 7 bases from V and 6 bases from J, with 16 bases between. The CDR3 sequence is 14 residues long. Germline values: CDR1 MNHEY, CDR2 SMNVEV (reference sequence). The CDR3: CASTRGPGANEQFF. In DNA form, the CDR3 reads TGTGCCAGCACGAGAGGCCCAGGGGCCAATGAGCAGTTCTTC.

The CDR3 here is CASSFTQGDFYGYTF. In DNA, the CDR3 is TGTGCCAGCAGCTTTACGCAGGGAGACTTCTATGGCTACACCTTC. The V gene is TRBV5-8, the J gene TRBJ1-2; tentatively, D is TRBD1 (5 bases). Germline V gene data show CDR1 as SGHTS and CDR2 as YDEGEE. V was cut by 2 bases and J by 4 bases, with 15 bases left in between. The CDR3 extends over 15 amino acids.

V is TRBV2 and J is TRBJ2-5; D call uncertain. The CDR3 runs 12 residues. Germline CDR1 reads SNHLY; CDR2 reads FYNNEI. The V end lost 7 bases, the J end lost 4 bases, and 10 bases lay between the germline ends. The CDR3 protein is CASNERRETQYF. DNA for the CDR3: TGTGCCAGCAACGAACGGAGAGAGACCCAGTACTTC.

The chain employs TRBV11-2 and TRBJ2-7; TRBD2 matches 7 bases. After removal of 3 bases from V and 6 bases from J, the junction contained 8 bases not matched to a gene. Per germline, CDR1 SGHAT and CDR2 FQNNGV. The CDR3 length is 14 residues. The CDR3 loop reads CASSFQRDSSEQYF. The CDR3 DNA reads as TGTGCCAGCAGCTTTCAGCGGGATAGTAGCGAGCAGTACTTC. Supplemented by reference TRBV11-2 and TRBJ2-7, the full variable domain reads EAGVAQSPRYKIIEKRQSVAFWCNPISGHATLYWYQQILGQGPKLLIQFQNNGVVDDSQLPKDRFSAERLKGVDSTLKIQPAKLEDSAVYLCASSFQRDSSEQYFGPGTRLTVT.

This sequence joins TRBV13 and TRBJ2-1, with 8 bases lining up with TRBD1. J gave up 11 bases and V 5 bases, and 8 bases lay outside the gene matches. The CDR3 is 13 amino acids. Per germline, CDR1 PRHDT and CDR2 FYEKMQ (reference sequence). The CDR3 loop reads CASSHSDRAKQFF. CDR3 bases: TGTGCCAGCAGCCATTCGGACAGGGCAAAGCAGTTCTTC.

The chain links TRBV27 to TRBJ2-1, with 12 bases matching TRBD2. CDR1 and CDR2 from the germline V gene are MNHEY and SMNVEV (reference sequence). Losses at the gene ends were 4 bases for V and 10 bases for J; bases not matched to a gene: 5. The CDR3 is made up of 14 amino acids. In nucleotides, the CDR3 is TGTGCCAGCAGTTCCTACCTAGCGGGAGGGGAGCAGTTCTTC. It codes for CASSSYLAGGEQFF.

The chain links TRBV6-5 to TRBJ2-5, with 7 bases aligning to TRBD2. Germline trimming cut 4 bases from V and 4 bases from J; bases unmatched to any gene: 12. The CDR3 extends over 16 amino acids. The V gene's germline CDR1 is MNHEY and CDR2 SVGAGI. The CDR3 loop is CASSSLPAGRGETQYF. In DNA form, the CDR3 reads TGTGCCAGCAGTTCACTCCCAGCGGGGAGGGGAGAGACCCAGTACTTC.

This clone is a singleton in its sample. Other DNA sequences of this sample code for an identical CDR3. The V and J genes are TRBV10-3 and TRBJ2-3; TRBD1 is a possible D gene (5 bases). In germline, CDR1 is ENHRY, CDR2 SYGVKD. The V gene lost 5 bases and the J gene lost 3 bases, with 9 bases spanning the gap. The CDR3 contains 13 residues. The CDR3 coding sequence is TGTGCCATCAGTAACAGGTCGACAGATACGCAGTATTTT. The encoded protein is CAISNRSTDTQYF.

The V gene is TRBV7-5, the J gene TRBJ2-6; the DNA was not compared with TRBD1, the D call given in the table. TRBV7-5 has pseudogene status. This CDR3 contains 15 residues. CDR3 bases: TGTGCCAGAACAAGTAGACAAAGTCGGGCCAACGTCCTGACTTTC. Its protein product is CARTSRQSRANVLTF.

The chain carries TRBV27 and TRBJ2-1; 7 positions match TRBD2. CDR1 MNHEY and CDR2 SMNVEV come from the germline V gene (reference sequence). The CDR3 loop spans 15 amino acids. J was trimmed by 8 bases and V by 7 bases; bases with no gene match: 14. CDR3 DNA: TGTGCCAGCACCGGCGCGTCCGGACTAGGGTATGAGCAGTTCTTC. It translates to CASTGASGLGYEQFF.

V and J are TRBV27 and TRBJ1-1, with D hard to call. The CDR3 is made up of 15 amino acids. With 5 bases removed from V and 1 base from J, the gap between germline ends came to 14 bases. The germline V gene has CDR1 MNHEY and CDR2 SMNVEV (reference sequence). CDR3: CASSPTFPKNTEAFF. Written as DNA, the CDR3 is TGTGCCAGCAGTCCCACGTTCCCCAAGAACACTGAAGCTTTCTTT.

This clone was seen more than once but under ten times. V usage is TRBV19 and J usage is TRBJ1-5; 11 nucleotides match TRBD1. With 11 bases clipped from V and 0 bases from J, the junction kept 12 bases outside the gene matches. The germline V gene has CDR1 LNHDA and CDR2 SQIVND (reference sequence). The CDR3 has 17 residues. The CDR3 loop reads CAPRPGQGAPSNQPQHF. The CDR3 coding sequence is TGTGCCCCCAGGCCAGGACAGGGGGCGCCTAGCAATCAGCCCCAGCATTTT.

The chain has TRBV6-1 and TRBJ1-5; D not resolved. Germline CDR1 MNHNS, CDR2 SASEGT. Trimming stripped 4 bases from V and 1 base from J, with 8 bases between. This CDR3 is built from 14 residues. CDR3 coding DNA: TGTGCCAGCAGTGTCGGGCCCAGCAATCAGCCCCAGCATTTT. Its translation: CASSVGPSNQPQHF.

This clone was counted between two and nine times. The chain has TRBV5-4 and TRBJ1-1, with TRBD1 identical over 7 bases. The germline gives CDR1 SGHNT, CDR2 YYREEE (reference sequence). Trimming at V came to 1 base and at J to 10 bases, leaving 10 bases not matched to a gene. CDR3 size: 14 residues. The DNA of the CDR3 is TGTGCCAGCAGCTTGAAGACAGGGAGTCGGCGAGCTTTCTTT. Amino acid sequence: CASSLKTGSRRAFF.

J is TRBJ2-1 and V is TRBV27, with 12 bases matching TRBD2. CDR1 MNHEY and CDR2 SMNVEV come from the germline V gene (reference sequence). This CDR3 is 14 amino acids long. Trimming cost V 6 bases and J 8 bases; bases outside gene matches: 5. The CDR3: CASRRLAGDHEQFF. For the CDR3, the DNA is TGTGCCAGCAGGCGACTAGCGGGAGACCATGAGCAGTTCTTC.

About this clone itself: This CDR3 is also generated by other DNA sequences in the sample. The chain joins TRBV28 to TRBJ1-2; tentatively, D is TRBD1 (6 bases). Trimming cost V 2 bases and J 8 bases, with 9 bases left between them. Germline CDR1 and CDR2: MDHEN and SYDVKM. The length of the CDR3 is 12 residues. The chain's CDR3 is CASSLQGRGYTF. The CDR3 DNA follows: TGTGCCAGCAGTTTACAGGGGAGAGGCTACACCTTC.

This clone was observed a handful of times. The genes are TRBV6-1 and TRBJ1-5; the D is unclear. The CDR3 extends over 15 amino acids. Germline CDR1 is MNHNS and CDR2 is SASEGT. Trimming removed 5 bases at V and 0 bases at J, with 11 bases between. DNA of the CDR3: TGTGCCAGCAGTCCTTATTCGGGTAGCAATCAGCCCCAGCATTTT. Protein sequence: CASSPYSGSNQPQHF.